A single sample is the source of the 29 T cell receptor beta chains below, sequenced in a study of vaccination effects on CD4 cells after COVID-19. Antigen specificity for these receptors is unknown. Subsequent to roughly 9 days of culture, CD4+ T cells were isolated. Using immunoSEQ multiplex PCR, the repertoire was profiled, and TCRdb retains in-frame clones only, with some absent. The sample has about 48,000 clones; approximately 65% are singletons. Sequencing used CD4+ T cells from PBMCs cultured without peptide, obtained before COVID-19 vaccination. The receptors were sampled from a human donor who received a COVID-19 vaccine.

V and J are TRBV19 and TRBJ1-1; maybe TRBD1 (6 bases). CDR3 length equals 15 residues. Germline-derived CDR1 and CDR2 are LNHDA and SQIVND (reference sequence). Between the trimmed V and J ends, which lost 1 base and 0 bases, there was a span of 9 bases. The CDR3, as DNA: TGTGCCAGTAGTATAGGCAACAGGGTGAACACTGAAGCTTTCTTT. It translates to CASSIGNRVNTEAFF.

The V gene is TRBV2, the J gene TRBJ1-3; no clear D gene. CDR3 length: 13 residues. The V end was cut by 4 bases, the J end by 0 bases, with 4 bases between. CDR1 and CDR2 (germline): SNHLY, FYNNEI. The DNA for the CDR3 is TGTGCCAGCAGTGCCTCCTCTGGAAACACCATATATTTT. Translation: CASSASSGNTIYF.

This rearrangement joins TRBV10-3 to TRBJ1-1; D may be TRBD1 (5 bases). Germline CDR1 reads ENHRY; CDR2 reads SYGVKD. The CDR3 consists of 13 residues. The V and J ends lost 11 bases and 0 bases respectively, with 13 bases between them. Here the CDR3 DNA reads TGTGCCTCGGGGGAATTCATGAACACTGAAGCTTTCTTT. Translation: CASGEFMNTEAFF.

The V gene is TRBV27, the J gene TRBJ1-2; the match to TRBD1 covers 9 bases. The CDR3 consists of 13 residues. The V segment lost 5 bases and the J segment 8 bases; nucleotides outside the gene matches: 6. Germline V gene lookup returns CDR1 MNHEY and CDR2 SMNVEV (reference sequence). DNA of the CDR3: TGTGCCAGCAGTGACCGGGACAGGGAGGGCTACACCTTC. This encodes CASSDRDREGYTF.

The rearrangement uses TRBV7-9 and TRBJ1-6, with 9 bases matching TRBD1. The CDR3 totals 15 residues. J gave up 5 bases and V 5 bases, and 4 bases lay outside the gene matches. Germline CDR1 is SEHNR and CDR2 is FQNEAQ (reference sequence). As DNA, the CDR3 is TGTGCCAGCAGCCCGTGGACAGGGGATAATTCACCCCTCCACTTT. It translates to CASSPWTGDNSPLHF.

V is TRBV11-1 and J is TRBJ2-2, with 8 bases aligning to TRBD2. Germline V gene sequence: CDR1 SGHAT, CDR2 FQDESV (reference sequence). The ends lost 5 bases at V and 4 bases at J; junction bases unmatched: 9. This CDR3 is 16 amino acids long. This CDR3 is CASSKNSGTGTGELFF. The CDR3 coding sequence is TGTGCCAGCAGCAAGAATAGCGGGACGGGCACCGGGGAGCTGTTTTTT.

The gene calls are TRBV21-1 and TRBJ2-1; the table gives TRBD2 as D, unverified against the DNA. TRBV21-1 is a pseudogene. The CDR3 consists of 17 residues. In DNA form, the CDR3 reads TGTGCCAGCTTCCCCGGAGGGCTAGGGAGCTCCTACAATGAGCAGTTCTTC. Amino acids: CASFPGGLGSSYNEQFF.

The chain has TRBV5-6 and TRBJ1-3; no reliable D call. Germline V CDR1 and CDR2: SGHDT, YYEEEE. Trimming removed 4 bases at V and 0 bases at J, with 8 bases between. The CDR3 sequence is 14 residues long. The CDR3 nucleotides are TGTGCCAGCAGCCGGCCTGGCTCTGGAAACACCATATATTTT. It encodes CASSRPGSGNTIYF.

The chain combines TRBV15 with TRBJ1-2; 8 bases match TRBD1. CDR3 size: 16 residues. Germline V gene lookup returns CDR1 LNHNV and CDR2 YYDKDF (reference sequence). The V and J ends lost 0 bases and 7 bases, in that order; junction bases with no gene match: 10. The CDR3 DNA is TGTGCCACCAGCAGAGATGTTGGGACAGGAGGTAGTGGCTACACCTTC. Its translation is CATSRDVGTGGSGYTF.

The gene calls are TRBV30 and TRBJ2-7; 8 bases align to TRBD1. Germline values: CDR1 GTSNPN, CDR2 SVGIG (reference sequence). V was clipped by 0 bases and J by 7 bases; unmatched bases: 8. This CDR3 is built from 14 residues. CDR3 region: CAWSVGQGIDEQYF. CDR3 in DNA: TGTGCCTGGAGTGTAGGACAGGGAATTGATGAGCAGTACTTC.

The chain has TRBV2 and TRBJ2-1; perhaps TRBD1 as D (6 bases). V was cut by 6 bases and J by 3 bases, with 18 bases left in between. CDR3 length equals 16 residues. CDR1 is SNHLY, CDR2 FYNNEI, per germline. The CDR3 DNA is TGTGCCAGCAGACAGGGCGTGGGGTCTGGCTACAATGAGCAGTTCTTC. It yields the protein CASRQGVGSGYNEQFF. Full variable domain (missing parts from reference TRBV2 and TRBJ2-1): EPEVTQTPSHQVTQMGQEVILRCVPISNHLYFYWYRQILGQKVEFLVSFYNNEISEKSEIFDDQFSVERPDGSNFTLKIRSTKLEDSAMYFCASRQGVGSGYNEQFFGPGTRLTVL.

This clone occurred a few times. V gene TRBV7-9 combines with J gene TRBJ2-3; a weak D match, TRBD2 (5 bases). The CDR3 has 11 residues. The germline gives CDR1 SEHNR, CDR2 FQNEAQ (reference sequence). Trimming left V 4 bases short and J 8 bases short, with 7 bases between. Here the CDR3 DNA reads TGTGCCAGCAGCTCAGAGGGTACGCAGTATTTT. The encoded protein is CASSSEGTQYF.

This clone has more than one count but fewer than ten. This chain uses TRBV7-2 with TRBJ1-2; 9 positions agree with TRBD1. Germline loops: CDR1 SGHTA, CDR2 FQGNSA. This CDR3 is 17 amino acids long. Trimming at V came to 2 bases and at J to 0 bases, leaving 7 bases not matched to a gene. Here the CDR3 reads CASSLRDRESSNYGYTF. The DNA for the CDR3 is TGTGCCAGCAGCTTAAGGGACAGGGAGAGCTCTAACTATGGCTACACCTTC. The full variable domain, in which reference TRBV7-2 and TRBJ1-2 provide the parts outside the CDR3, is GAGVSQSPSNKVTEKGKDVELRCDPISGHTALYWYRQSLGQGLEFLIYFQGNSAPDKSGLPSDRFSAERTGGSVSTLTIQRTQQEDSAVYLCASSLRDRESSNYGYTFGSGTRLTVV.

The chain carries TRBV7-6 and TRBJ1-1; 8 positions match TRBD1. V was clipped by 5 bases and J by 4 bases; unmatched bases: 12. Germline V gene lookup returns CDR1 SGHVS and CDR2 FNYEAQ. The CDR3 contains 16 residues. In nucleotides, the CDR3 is TGTGCCAGCAGCGCCTCCTGGACAGGGAGGCCCACTGAAGCTTTCTTT. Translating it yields CASSASWTGRPTEAFF.

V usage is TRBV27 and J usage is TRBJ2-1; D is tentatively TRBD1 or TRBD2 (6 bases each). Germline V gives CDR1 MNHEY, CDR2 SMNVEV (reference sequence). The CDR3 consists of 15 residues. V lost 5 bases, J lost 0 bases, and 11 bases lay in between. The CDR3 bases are TGTGCCAGCAGTCTCGGGGGCACCTCCTACAATGAGCAGTTCTTC. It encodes CASSLGGTSYNEQFF.

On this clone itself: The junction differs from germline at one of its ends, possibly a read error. The CDR3 protein is CASSSPGGAASF. The CDR3 DNA sequence: TGTGCCAGCAGTTCCCCCGGAGGGGCCGCCAGCTTC. The chain combines TRBV27 with TRBJ2-7; tentative D call: TRBD2 (6 bases). The germline V gene has CDR1 MNHEY and CDR2 SMNVEV (reference sequence). CDR3 length: 12 residues.

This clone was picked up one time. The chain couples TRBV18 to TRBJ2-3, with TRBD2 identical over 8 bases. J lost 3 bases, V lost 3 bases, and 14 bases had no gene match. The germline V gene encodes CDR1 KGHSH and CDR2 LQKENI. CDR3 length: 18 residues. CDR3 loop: CASSPSVTSVLRTDTQYF. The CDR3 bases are TGTGCCAGCTCACCCTCCGTGACTAGCGTTTTAAGAACAGATACGCAGTATTTT.

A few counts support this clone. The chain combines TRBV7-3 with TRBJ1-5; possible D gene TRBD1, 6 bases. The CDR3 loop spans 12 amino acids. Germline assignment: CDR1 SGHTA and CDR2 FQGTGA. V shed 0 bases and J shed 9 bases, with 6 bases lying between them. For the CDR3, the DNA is TGTGCCAGCAGCTTAACAGGGGGGCCCCAGCATTTT. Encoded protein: CASSLTGGPQHF.

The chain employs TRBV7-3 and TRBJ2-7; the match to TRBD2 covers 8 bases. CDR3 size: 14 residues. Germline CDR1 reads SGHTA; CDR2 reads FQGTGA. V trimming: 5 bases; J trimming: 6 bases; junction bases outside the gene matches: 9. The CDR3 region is CASSPYSGGREQYF. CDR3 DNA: TGTGCCAGCAGCCCCTACTCGGGGGGGCGCGAGCAGTACTTC.

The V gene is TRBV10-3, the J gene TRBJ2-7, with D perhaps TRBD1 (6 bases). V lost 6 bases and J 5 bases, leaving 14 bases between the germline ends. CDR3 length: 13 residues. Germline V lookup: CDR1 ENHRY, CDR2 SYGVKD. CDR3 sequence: CAIRDSSGHEQYF. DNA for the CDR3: TGTGCCATCAGGGACAGCTCAGGCCACGAGCAGTACTTC.

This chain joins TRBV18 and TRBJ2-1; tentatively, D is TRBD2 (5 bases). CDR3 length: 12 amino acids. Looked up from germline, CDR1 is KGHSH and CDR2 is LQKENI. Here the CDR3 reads CAAKGEYNEQFF. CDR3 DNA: TGTGCAGCCAAGGGAGAATACAATGAGCAGTTCTTC.

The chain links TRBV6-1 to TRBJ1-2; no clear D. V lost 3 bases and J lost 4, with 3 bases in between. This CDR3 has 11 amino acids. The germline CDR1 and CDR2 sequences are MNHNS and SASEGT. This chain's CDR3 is CASSDSYGYTF. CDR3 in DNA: TGTGCCAGCAGTGACAGCTATGGCTACACCTTC.

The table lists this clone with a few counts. The CDR3 protein is CASRADRSSGNTIYF. The CDR3 DNA is TGTGCCAGTAGGGCCGACAGGAGCTCTGGAAACACCATATATTTT. The rearrangement joins TRBV19 to TRBJ1-3; D perhaps matches TRBD1 (6 bases). V lost 6 bases to trimming and J lost 0 bases, with 12 bases between them. The CDR3 loop spans 15 amino acids. The germline V gene encodes CDR1 LNHDA and CDR2 SQIVND (reference sequence).

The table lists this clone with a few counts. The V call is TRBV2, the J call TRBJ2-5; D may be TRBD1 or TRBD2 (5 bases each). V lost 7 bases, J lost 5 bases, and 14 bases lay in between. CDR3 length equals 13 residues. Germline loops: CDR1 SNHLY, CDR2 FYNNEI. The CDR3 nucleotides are TGTGCCAGCAACCTCGGGACGGGGGAGACCCAGTACTTC. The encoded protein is CASNLGTGETQYF.

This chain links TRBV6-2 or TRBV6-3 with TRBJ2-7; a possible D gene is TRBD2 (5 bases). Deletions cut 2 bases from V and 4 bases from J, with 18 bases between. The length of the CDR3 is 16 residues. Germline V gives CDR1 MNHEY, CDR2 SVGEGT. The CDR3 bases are TGTGCCAGCAGTTACGGGTCGTTTAGTCGGGGATACGAGCAGTACTTC. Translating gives CASSYGSFSRGYEQYF.

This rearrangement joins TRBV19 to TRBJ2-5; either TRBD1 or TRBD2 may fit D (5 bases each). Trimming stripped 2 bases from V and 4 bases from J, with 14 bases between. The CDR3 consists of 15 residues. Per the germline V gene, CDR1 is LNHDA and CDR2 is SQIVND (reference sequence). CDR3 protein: CASSIIDGAPETQYF. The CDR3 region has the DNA TGTGCCAGTAGTATAATTGACGGGGCCCCAGAGACCCAGTACTTC.

CDR3 amino acids: CASRRDRNPTGELFF. The CDR3 region has the DNA TGTGCCAGCAGGAGGGACAGAAATCCGACCGGGGAGCTGTTTTTT. The rearrangement links TRBV2 to TRBJ2-2; 7 nucleotides match TRBD1. Germline V lookup: CDR1 SNHLY, CDR2 FYNNEI. This CDR3 region has 15 residues. J lost 5 bases, V lost 6 bases, and 9 bases had no gene match.

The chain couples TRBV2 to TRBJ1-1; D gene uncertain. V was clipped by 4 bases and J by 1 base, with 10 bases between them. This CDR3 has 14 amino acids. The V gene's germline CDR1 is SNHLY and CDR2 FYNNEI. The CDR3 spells CASSVAGGNTEAFF. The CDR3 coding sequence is TGTGCCAGCAGTGTTGCAGGTGGGAACACTGAAGCTTTCTTT. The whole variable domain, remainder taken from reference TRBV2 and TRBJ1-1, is EPEVTQTPSHQVTQMGQEVILRCVPISNHLYFYWYRQILGQKVEFLVSFYNNEISEKSEIFDDQFSVERPDGSNFTLKIRSTKLEDSAMYFCASSVAGGNTEAFFGQGTRLTVV.

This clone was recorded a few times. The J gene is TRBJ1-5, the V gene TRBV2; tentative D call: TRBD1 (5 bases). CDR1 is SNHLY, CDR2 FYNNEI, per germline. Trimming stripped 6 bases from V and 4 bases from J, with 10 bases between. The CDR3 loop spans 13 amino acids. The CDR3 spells CASRIQGNQPQHF. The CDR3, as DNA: TGTGCCAGCAGGATCCAGGGAAATCAGCCCCAGCATTTT.